Below are 30 T cell receptor beta chains sequenced from a single sample in a study of T-cell memory formation after mild COVID-19. Each CDR3 protein gets one entry after TCRdb re-called the 5' RACE reads with MiXCR. This table holds fewer than 500,000 distinct CDR3 sequences, 25% found once. Sequenced sample: PBMCs or a T cell subset sorted from them (not recorded which). Source of these receptors: an adult woman who had mild COVID-19 (a few samples of this study predate the infection). Cell type and time point are not known.

This clonotype has just a few counts. This sequence joins TRBV12-3 or TRBV12-4 and TRBJ2-4; D possibly corresponds to TRBD1 (5 bases). V was trimmed by 3 bases and J by 4 bases, leaving 16 bases between them. The CDR3 spans 16 residues. The CDR3 nucleotides read TGTGCCAGCAGTTTCACTGTGGGGCAGGGAAAAAACATTCAGTACTTC. It specifies CASSFTVGQGKNIQYF.

The chain couples TRBV20-1 to TRBJ2-5; 8 positions match TRBD2. Germline values: CDR1 DFQATT, CDR2 SNEGSKA (reference sequence). The CDR3 has 13 amino acids. The ends lost 6 bases at V and 1 base at J; junction bases unmatched: 4. CDR3 sequence reads: CSASGGFQETQYF. In DNA, the CDR3 is TGCAGTGCGAGCGGGGGATTCCAAGAGACCCAGTACTTC.

The sample holds many counts of this clonotype. The chain joins TRBV7-2 to TRBJ2-7; TRBD2 matches at 14 bases. The germline V gene encodes CDR1 SGHTA and CDR2 FQGNSA. The CDR3 spans 19 residues. J gave up 6 bases and V 1 base, and 14 bases lay outside the gene matches. DNA for the CDR3: TGTGCCAGCAGCTTAGGGCGGGGACTAGCGGGAGCCCCCCTAGGCGAGCAGTACTTC. Translating gives CASSLGRGLAGAPLGEQYF.

The V gene is TRBV11-2, the J gene TRBJ1-1; D is perhaps TRBD1 (5 bases). Germline CDR1 SGHAT, CDR2 FQNNGV. The CDR3 length is 14 residues. V lost 3 bases, J lost 8 bases, and 16 bases lay in between. CDR3 coding DNA: TGTGCCAGCAGCTTGAACTACGGGGGATCCGAAGCTTTCTTT. Protein: CASSLNYGGSEAFF.

The CDR3 here is CASSVGAGTGNTGELFF. As DNA, the CDR3 is TGTGCCAGCAGCGTAGGAGCCGGGACAGGGAACACCGGGGAGCTGTTTTTT. The rearrangement links TRBV9 to TRBJ2-2, with 8 nucleotides matching TRBD1. Trimming removed 0 bases from V and 1 base from J; junction bases left unmatched: 5. Germline values: CDR1 SGDLS, CDR2 YYNGEE. CDR3 size: 17 residues.

The chain combines TRBV12-3 or TRBV12-4 with TRBJ1-3; 9 bases fit TRBD1. This CDR3 is built from 14 residues. V trimming: 6 bases; J trimming: 3 bases; junction bases outside the gene matches: 3. The CDR3 loop is CASSRQGGGNTIYF. The CDR3 DNA reads as TGTGCCAGCAGCCGACAGGGGGGTGGAAACACCATATATTTT.

This clonotype has at least ten counts. The chain carries TRBV18 and TRBJ2-1; tentatively, D is TRBD1 (6 bases). The CDR3 contains 16 residues. Trimming pared 3 bases from V and 8 bases from J, leaving 20 bases between. Germline CDR1 reads KGHSH; CDR2 reads LQKENI. DNA for the CDR3: TGTGCCAGCTCACCTTATCTATGGACAGCTCGGGATGAGCAGTTCTTC. Translation gives CASSPYLWTARDEQFF. The full variable domain, completed using reference TRBV18 and TRBJ2-1, is NAGVMQNPRHLVRRRGQEARLRCSPMKGHSHVYWYRQLPEEGLKFMVYLQKENIIDESGMPKERFSAEFPKEGPSILRIQQVVRGDSAAYFCASSPYLWTARDEQFFGPGTRLTVL.

This clonotype has just a few counts. V and J are TRBV15 and TRBJ1-5; D not certain. Germline V gene data show CDR1 as LNHNV and CDR2 as YYDKDF (reference sequence). V lost 1 base and J 6 bases, leaving 13 bases between the germline ends. CDR3 size: 15 residues. CDR3 in DNA: TGTGCCACCAGCAGAGCTAGGCAGATTGCTCAGCCCCAGCATTTT. It specifies CATSRARQIAQPQHF. Based on the CDR3 plus reference TRBV15 and TRBJ1-5, the full variable domain is DAMVIQNPRYQVTQFGKPVTLSCSQTLNHNVMYWYQQKSSQAPKLLFHYYDKDFNNEADTPDNFQSRRPNTSFCFLDIRSPGLGDTAMYLCATSRARQIAQPQHFGDGTRLSIL.

The chain couples TRBV12-3 or TRBV12-4 to TRBJ2-4; 8 nucleotides match TRBD1. The CDR3 has 14 amino acids. V gave up 1 base and J gave up 8 bases; unmatched junction bases: 4. DNA of the CDR3: TGTGCCAGCAGTTTAGGGCAGGGGGCGGACATTCAGTACTTC. Protein product: CASSLGQGADIQYF.

This clonotype came up a few times. V is TRBV7-8 and J is TRBJ2-5; 12 positions match TRBD2. This CDR3 spans 14 amino acids. Germline V lookup: CDR1 SGHVS, CDR2 FQNEAQ. V shed 2 bases and J 10 bases; nucleotides not matched to a gene: 5. CDR3 sequence: CASSLPRTSGVQYF. CDR3 DNA sequence: TGTGCCAGCAGCTTACCCCGGACTAGCGGGGTCCAGTACTTC.

This clonotype occurred a few times. J is TRBJ2-1 and V is TRBV24-1; 12 bases are shared with TRBD2. The germline V gene encodes CDR1 KGHDR and CDR2 SFDVKD. The J segment lost 0 bases and the V segment lost 5 bases, leaving 4 bases of the junction unmatched. The length of the CDR3 is 17 residues. DNA for the CDR3: TGTGCCACCAGTGCGGTGACTAGCGGGAGCTCCTACAATGAGCAGTTCTTC. Amino acids: CATSAVTSGSSYNEQFF.

This clonotype came up a few times. This rearrangement joins TRBV18 to TRBJ2-7; maybe TRBD1 (6 bases). CDR3 length equals 15 residues. The germline V and J ends were trimmed by 3 bases and 8 bases, with 20 bases remaining between them. Germline CDR1 is KGHSH and CDR2 is LQKENI. The CDR3, as DNA: TGTGCCAGCTCACCGGCAGTCTCAGGGGCTTACCAGCAGTACTTC. This sequence encodes CASSPAVSGAYQQYF.

This chain joins TRBV5-5 and TRBJ1-2, with 8 positions matching TRBD1. J lost 2 bases, V lost 4 bases, and 10 bases had no gene match. CDR1 and CDR2 from the germline V gene are SGHKS and YYEKEE (reference sequence). The CDR3 is 16 residues long. CDR3 in DNA: TGTGCCAGCAGCCCCGGACAGGGAAGAGGGAACTATGGCTACACCTTC. This codes for CASSPGQGRGNYGYTF.

The rearrangement uses TRBV7-6 and TRBJ1-3; a possible D gene is TRBD1 (6 bases). Per the germline V gene, CDR1 is SGHVS and CDR2 is FNYEAQ. The V end was cut by 4 bases, the J end by 0 bases, with 13 bases between. The CDR3 is made up of 16 amino acids. The CDR3 here is CASSYPTGSSGNTIYF. The CDR3 coding sequence is TGTGCCAGCAGCTATCCGACAGGTAGCTCTGGAAACACCATATATTTT.

This clonotype was picked up a small number of times. This chain joins TRBV30 and TRBJ2-7; TRBD1 agrees at 9 bases. Germline trimming cut 2 bases from V and 5 bases from J; bases unmatched to any gene: 4. The V gene's germline CDR1 is GTSNPN and CDR2 SVGIG (reference sequence). The CDR3 totals 13 residues. The CDR3 coding sequence is TGTGCCTGGAGTCCGGGACAGGGCGACGAGCAGTACTTC. Translation: CAWSPGQGDEQYF.

This clonotype was detected a few times. CDR3 nucleotides: TGTGCCAGCGGACCACGAGTAGCGGAGGCCTACGAGCAGTACTTC. Its translation is CASGPRVAEAYEQYF. The rearrangement links TRBV12-3 or TRBV12-4 to TRBJ2-7, with D tentatively TRBD2 (6 bases). Deletions cut 8 bases from V and 2 bases from J, with 19 bases between. The CDR3 extends over 15 amino acids.

The V call is TRBV5-1, the J call TRBJ2-7; D is uncertain. Trimming stripped 2 bases from V and 1 base from J, with 13 bases between. CDR3 length: 15 amino acids. The germline gives CDR1 SGHRS, CDR2 YFSETQ. The CDR3 bases are TGCGCCAGCAGCTTCGACCACGGACGGTCCTACGAGCAGTACTTC. This sequence encodes CASSFDHGRSYEQYF.

The chain uses TRBV7-3 and TRBJ2-1; D gene uncertain. V lost 5 bases to trimming and J lost 0 bases, with 11 bases between them. From germline, CDR1 is SGHTA and CDR2 FQGTGA. There are 15 residues in the CDR3. The CDR3 DNA is TGTGCCAGCAGCCCCACCAGTCTCTCCTACAATGAGCAGTTCTTC. Translated: CASSPTSLSYNEQFF.

This clonotype turned up a few times. V gene TRBV20-1 combines with J gene TRBJ2-2; D remains unclear. The V end was cut by 5 bases, the J end by 4 bases, with 14 bases between. From germline, CDR1 is DFQATT and CDR2 SNEGSKA (reference sequence). This CDR3 has 14 residues. CDR3 region: CSALRARSTGELFF. CDR3 nucleotide sequence: TGCAGTGCTCTCCGGGCCCGAAGCACCGGGGAGCTGTTTTTT.

This chain links TRBV24-1 with TRBJ2-2, with 9 bases matching TRBD2. The V and J ends lost 4 bases and 7 bases, in that order; junction bases with no gene match: 9. The CDR3 totals 16 residues. Per the germline V gene, CDR1 is KGHDR and CDR2 is SFDVKD. In nucleotides, the CDR3 is TGTGCCACCAGTGACCCGGGACTAGCTGTTGGCGGGGAGCTGTTTTTT. Its translation: CATSDPGLAVGGELFF.

The chain couples TRBV6-2 or TRBV6-3 to TRBJ2-7; D unclear. From germline, CDR1 is MNHEY and CDR2 SVGEGT. Trimming stripped 5 bases from V and 6 bases from J, with 8 bases between. CDR3 length: 11 residues. CDR3 sequence reads: CASSQSIEQYF. The CDR3 nucleotides read TGTGCCAGCAGTCAATCCATCGAGCAGTACTTC.

This clonotype was found many times. The chain carries TRBV7-3 and TRBJ1-3, with unresolved D. The length of the CDR3 is 14 residues. Trimming pared 2 bases from V and 0 bases from J, leaving 5 bases between. The germline V gene has CDR1 SGHTA and CDR2 FQGTGA. CDR3 residues: CASSLDHSGNTIYF. The CDR3 DNA sequence: TGTGCCAGCAGCTTAGATCACTCTGGAAACACCATATATTTT.

This clonotype was observed a handful of times. This chain links TRBV6-5 with TRBJ1-2, with unresolved D. The CDR3 covers 13 residues. Germline assignment: CDR1 MNHEY and CDR2 SVGAGI. The V gene lost 2 bases and the J gene lost 6 bases, with 10 bases spanning the gap. The CDR3 protein is CASSYRPGDGYTF. CDR3 DNA sequence: TGTGCCAGCAGTTACAGGCCTGGCGATGGCTACACCTTC.

This clonotype appeared once. The V gene is TRBV4-2, the J gene TRBJ2-1; tentative D call: TRBD2 (7 bases). V shed 0 bases and J shed 1 base, with 13 bases lying between them. CDR3 length: 17 residues. Germline V gene lookup returns CDR1 LGHNA and CDR2 YNFKEQ. For the CDR3, the DNA is TGTGCCAGCAGCCAAGATGAACGGGGGGCGTCCTACAATGAGCAGTTCTTC. Translated: CASSQDERGASYNEQFF.

The chain carries TRBV25-1 and TRBJ2-5; no definite D call. This CDR3 has 11 residues. The V end lost 4 bases, the J end lost 3 bases, and 3 bases lay between the germline ends. CDR1 and CDR2 (germline): MGHDK, SYGVNS. CDR3 in amino acids: CASSAKETQYF. Written as DNA, the CDR3 is TGTGCCAGCAGTGCCAAAGAGACCCAGTACTTC.

V gene TRBV6-5 combines with J gene TRBJ2-3; 13 bases are shared with TRBD2. The CDR3 has 16 amino acids. Unmatched junction bases numbered 10, after V lost 6 bases and J lost 7 bases. The V gene's germline CDR1 is MNHEY and CDR2 SVGAGI. In nucleotides, the CDR3 is TGTGCCAGCAGGCTACTCACTAGCGGGGGGGCTCATACGCAGTATTTT. Translating gives CASRLLTSGGAHTQYF.

This clonotype was seen repeatedly, ten times or more. The CDR3 protein is CASKITGELFF. CDR3 DNA: TGTGCCAGTAAGATCACCGGGGAGCTGTTTTTT. The chain has TRBV19 and TRBJ2-2; D not resolved. The CDR3 is 11 amino acids. The germline V gene has CDR1 LNHDA and CDR2 SQIVND (reference sequence). Trimming stripped 7 bases from V and 4 bases from J, with 4 bases between.

This clonotype was detected a few times. The chain combines TRBV3-1 with TRBJ1-2; no clear D. The CDR3 runs to 14 residues. V was clipped by 0 bases and J by 4 bases, with 9 bases between them. Germline CDR1 is LGHDT and CDR2 is YNNKEL (reference sequence). The CDR3, as DNA: TGTGCCAGCAGCCAAGATTGGGAGCCCTATGGCTACACCTTC. Translated, it gives CASSQDWEPYGYTF.

This clonotype was picked up a small number of times. This chain connects TRBV11-2 to TRBJ2-2; the D gene is possibly TRBD1 (5 bases). CDR3 length: 16 residues. The V gene lost 5 bases and the J gene lost 0 bases, with 13 bases spanning the gap. Germline V gene lookup returns CDR1 SGHAT and CDR2 FQNNGV. The CDR3 nucleotides read TGTGCCAGCAGCCCCCAGGCAGGGACGAACACCGGGGAGCTGTTTTTT. Encoded protein: CASSPQAGTNTGELFF.

The chain has TRBV7-9 and TRBJ2-2, with no clear D. The CDR3 has 13 amino acids. V lost 4 bases, J lost 4 bases, and 7 bases lay in between. Per germline, CDR1 SEHNR and CDR2 FQNEAQ (reference sequence). The CDR3 reads CASSSYFTGELFF. For the CDR3, the DNA is TGTGCCAGCAGCTCCTATTTCACCGGGGAGCTGTTTTTT.